This T cell receptor beta chain came from a study of blood T cell repertoires in COVID-19. Looking at the study overall: COVID-19 samples collected from the United States, Italy and Spain covered acute and convalescent phases. Nucleic acid was either cDNA or gDNA, and it came from T cells, B-cell-depleted T cells, or PBMCs.

The CDR3 extends over 14 amino acids. V lost 0 bases, J lost 8 bases, and 11 bases lay in between. Germline-derived CDR1 and CDR2 are GTSNPN and SVGIG (reference sequence). Method: immunoSEQ multiplex PCR; TCRdb's copy keeps in-frame clones and lacks some. The repertoire has fewer than 250,000 clones, around nine tenths of them found once; the top ten carry 4.8%. The sample taken for sequencing was peripheral blood. The receptor comes from a woman in her forties with acute or convalescent COVID-19. The V call is TRBV30, the J call TRBJ1-6; unclear D gene. The CDR3 here is CAWSVRSRDSPLHF. For the CDR3, the DNA is TGTGCCTGGAGTGTACGGTCTCGAGATTCACCCCTCCACTTT.